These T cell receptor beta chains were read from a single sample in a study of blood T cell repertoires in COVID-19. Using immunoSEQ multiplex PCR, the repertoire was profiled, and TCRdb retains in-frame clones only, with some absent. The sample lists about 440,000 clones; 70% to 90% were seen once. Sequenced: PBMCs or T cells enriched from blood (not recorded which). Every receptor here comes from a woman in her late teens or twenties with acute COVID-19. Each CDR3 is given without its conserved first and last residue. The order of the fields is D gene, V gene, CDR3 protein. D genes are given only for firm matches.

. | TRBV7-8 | ASSLQPWGAQY
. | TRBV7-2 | ASRPGSSSYEQY
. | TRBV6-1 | ASSEIGGVRETQY
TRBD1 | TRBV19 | ASSTTGGFNQPQH
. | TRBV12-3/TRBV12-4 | ASSLEPGTQY
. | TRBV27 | ASSLSARTTNEKLF
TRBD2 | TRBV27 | ASSLGLAGAEQF
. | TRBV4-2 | ASSQGAGDQPQH
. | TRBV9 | ASSAPRGVSAGNTIY
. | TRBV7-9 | ASSLDVRGNEQF
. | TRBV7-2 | ASSLPSSYEQY
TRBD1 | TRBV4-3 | ASSQENRQGRQTQY
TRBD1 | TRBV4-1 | ASSQERGTGDNYGYT
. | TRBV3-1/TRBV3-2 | ASSQVHGELF
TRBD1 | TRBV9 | ASSVFGTGGASSPLH
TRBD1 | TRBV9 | ASSLRDRVGEQY
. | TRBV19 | ASSMDSEKPQH
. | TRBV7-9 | ASSSPQGAGANVLT
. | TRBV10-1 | ASSDPSAPTAYEQY
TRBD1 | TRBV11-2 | ASSTSVRQGLDEQF
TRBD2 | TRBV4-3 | ASSRTSGTDERF
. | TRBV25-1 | ASSDLRQGYEQY
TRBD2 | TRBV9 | ASSVDPGLSYNEQF